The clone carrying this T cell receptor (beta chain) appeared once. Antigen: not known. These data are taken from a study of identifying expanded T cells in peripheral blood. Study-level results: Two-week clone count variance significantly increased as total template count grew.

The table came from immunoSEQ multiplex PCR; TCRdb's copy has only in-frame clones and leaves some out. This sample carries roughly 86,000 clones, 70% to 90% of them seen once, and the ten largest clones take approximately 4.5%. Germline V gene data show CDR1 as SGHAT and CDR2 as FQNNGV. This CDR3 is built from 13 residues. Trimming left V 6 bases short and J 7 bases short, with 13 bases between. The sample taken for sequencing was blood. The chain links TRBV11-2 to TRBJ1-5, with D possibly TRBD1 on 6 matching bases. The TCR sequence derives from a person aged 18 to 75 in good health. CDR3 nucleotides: TGTGCCAGCAGTTCTGGGGGGCACCAGCCCCAGCATTTT. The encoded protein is CASSSGGHQPQHF.